Each of the 24 T cell receptor beta chains below was sequenced from the same sample in a study of PD-L1 blockade in urothelial cancer (dated by TCRdb to 2015 to 2018). Libraries were constructed by the immunoSEQ multiplex PCR assay. TCRdb's version of the immuneACCESS table is confined to in-frame rearrangements and falls short of the full clone set. An unresolved V gene accounts for under half of the shortfall where checked; the remainder is of unknown origin. This sample gives about 110,000 clones in total; roughly 84% of them show up just once. The biggest ten clones account for around 2.4% of the sample. The material sequenced was PBMCs, taken around atezolizumab (anti-PD-L1) treatment. The receptors were sampled from a man over 45 with urothelial cancer.

The chain recombines TRBV7-9 with TRBJ1-2, with unresolved D. V was pared by 4 bases and J by 0 bases, with 15 bases between. This CDR3 spans 16 amino acids. The germline V gene has CDR1 SEHNR and CDR2 FQNEAQ (reference sequence). The DNA for the CDR3 is TGTGCCAGCAGCTCGAGGGTCCGGGAAGCTAACTATGGCTACACCTTC. It specifies CASSSRVREANYGYTF.

This rearrangement joins TRBV6-4 to TRBJ2-1, with a possible D match to TRBD2 (6 bases). With 5 bases removed from V and 4 bases from J, the gap between germline ends came to 18 bases. The germline V gene encodes CDR1 MRHNA and CDR2 SNTAGT. The CDR3 is 16 amino acids. Here the CDR3 reads CASSPAPGEGYNEQFF. DNA for the CDR3: TGTGCCAGCAGTCCTGCACCGGGAGAGGGGTACAATGAGCAGTTCTTC.

The chain has TRBV28 and TRBJ2-1, with a weak D call TRBD2 (6 bases). Germline CDR1 MDHEN, CDR2 SYDVKM. This CDR3 comprises 13 residues. Trimming removed 3 bases at V and 5 bases at J, with 8 bases between. In DNA form, the CDR3 reads TGTGCCAGCAGTTTGGAGCGGGACAATGAGCAGTTCTTC. Translated, it gives CASSLERDNEQFF.

This clone appeared a few times. For the CDR3, the DNA is TGTGCCAGCAGTTTATCGCCGGGACTAGCGGGAGGTCGGACCGGGGAGCTGTTTTTT. Its translation: CASSLSPGLAGGRTGELFF. The chain uses TRBV28 and TRBJ2-2, with TRBD2 identical over 15 bases. V was pared by 1 base and J by 5 bases, with 8 bases of the junction left unmatched. The CDR3 sequence is 19 residues long. Germline CDR1 reads MDHEN; CDR2 reads SYDVKM.

The chain links TRBV28 to TRBJ2-6, with D possibly TRBD1 on 6 matching bases. The CDR3 spans 17 residues. The V gene's germline CDR1 is MDHEN and CDR2 SYDVKM. Trimming left V 5 bases short and J 2 bases short, with 16 bases between. CDR3 residues: CASSTIGQGPGANVLTF. The CDR3 nucleotides are TGTGCCAGCAGTACAATCGGGCAGGGGCCTGGGGCCAACGTCCTGACTTTC.

This clone appeared once. The gene calls are TRBV27 and TRBJ2-5; 8 bases agree with TRBD1. The germline CDR1 and CDR2 sequences are MNHEY and SMNVEV (reference sequence). V lost 3 bases, J lost 5 bases, and 5 bases stayed unmatched. The CDR3 has 14 residues. CDR3: CASSFRGPTETQYF. For the CDR3, the DNA is TGTGCCAGCAGTTTCAGGGGGCCAACGGAGACCCAGTACTTC.

The V gene is TRBV6-5, the J gene TRBJ2-7; 8 positions agree with TRBD2. V was clipped by 9 bases and J by 2 bases; unmatched bases: 6. CDR3 length: 13 residues. CDR1 is MNHEY and CDR2 is SVGAGI in the germline V gene. Here the CDR3 DNA reads TGTGCCAGTACTAGCGGAAGAGCCTACGAGCAGTACTTC. Amino acid sequence: CASTSGRAYEQYF.

V usage is TRBV7-2 and J usage is TRBJ1-4; D is perhaps TRBD1 (5 bases). The CDR3 runs 14 residues. The V and J ends lost 2 bases and 5 bases respectively, with 9 bases between them. Germline CDR1 SGHTA, CDR2 FQGNSA. CDR3 bases: TGTGCCAGCAGCTTACGGGGGAAAAATGAAAAACTGTTTTTT. This gives the protein CASSLRGKNEKLFF.

The chain joins TRBV2 to TRBJ2-5; 7 bases are a match to TRBD2. V shed 6 bases, J shed 5 bases, and the junction held 12 bases outside the gene matches. The CDR3 has 15 amino acids. CDR1 SNHLY and CDR2 FYNNEI come from the germline V gene. CDR3: CASRRGLAGSETQYF. The CDR3 DNA reads as TGTGCCAGCAGGCGGGGCTTAGCGGGTTCTGAGACCCAGTACTTC.

This clone has a single count. The rearrangement joins TRBV10-3 to TRBJ2-5; TRBD1 matches at 7 bases. This CDR3 spans 13 amino acids. CDR1 and CDR2 from the germline V gene are ENHRY and SYGVKD. The trim removed 5 bases at V and 6 bases at J, leaving 6 bases unmatched. In nucleotides, the CDR3 is TGTGCCATCAGTCAGGACAGGTTCAAGACCCAGTACTTC. This codes for CAISQDRFKTQYF.

The DNA for the CDR3 is TGTGCCAGCAGCCCAGATCTAGCGGGAGCCCACGAGCAGTACTTC. Translating it yields CASSPDLAGAHEQYF. The chain couples TRBV7-2 to TRBJ2-7; 10 nucleotides align to TRBD2. The junction had 9 bases not matched to a gene; V was cut back by 5 bases and J by 5 bases. CDR3 length: 15 residues. The V gene's germline CDR1 is SGHTA and CDR2 FQGNSA.

The rearrangement links TRBV7-2 to TRBJ2-7, with D tentatively TRBD2 (5 bases). V lost 7 bases and J lost 0, with 16 bases in between. The germline V gene has CDR1 SGHTA and CDR2 FQGNSA. CDR3 length equals 15 residues. The CDR3 nucleotides are TGTGCCAGCACCCCCGGGATTCACTCCTCCTACGAGCAGTACTTC. This sequence encodes CASTPGIHSSYEQYF.

The genes are TRBV18 and TRBJ1-1, with D unclear. Per germline, CDR1 KGHSH and CDR2 LQKENI. The CDR3 has 15 amino acids. Trimming stripped 3 bases from V and 3 bases from J, with 14 bases between. The CDR3, as DNA: TGTGCCAGCTCACCCATCCAGGTACTGGACACTGAAGCTTTCTTT. Translation: CASSPIQVLDTEAFF.

The chain is built from TRBV6-1 and TRBJ2-5; 10 bases fit TRBD1. The CDR3 has 13 residues. Trimming at V came to 6 bases and at J to 7 bases, leaving 5 bases not matched to a gene. Germline CDR1 is MNHNS and CDR2 is SASEGT. This CDR3 is CASRDRGRATQYF. The DNA for the CDR3 is TGTGCCAGCAGGGACAGGGGGAGAGCGACCCAGTACTTC.

This clone was seen ten or more times. This sequence joins TRBV2 and TRBJ1-5, with a weak D call TRBD1 (5 bases). Germline V gene lookup returns CDR1 SNHLY and CDR2 FYNNEI. The CDR3 runs 14 residues. V shed 3 bases and J shed 5 bases, with 11 bases lying between them. CDR3 amino acids: CASSDRVRDQPQHF. The CDR3, as DNA: TGTGCCAGCAGTGACAGGGTTCGGGATCAGCCCCAGCATTTT.

The chain links TRBV14 to TRBJ2-7; TRBD2 is a possible D gene (6 bases). Per germline, CDR1 SGHDN and CDR2 FVKESK. Trimming took off 8 bases at V and 2 bases at J, with 19 bases between the two ends. This CDR3 region has 15 residues. The CDR3: CASALSREPTYEQYF. The CDR3 DNA follows: TGTGCCAGCGCCCTCAGCCGGGAGCCCACCTACGAGCAGTACTTC.

The V gene is TRBV6-6, the J gene TRBJ1-1, with D unresolved. From germline, CDR1 is MNHNY and CDR2 SVGAGI (reference sequence). V gave up 2 bases and J gave up 8 bases, with 9 bases separating them. The CDR3 is made up of 12 amino acids. The DNA for the CDR3 is TGTGCCAGCAGTTACCCAAGACAAGAAGCTTTCTTT. Translated, it gives CASSYPRQEAFF.

This clone was seen a handful of times. The chain is built from TRBV15 and TRBJ1-2, with 11 bases aligning to TRBD1. The V gene's germline CDR1 is LNHNV and CDR2 YYDKDF (reference sequence). J gave up 5 bases and V 3 bases, and 8 bases lay outside the gene matches. There are 16 residues in the CDR3. CDR3 sequence reads: CATSRDRGRITYGYTF. The CDR3 bases are TGTGCCACCAGCAGGGACAGGGGGCGAATCACGTATGGCTACACCTTC.

DNA for the CDR3: TGTGCCAGTAGTATAGATCATTTAGCTCCGGGACAGATGCTCAATCAGCCCCAGCATTTT. Residues: CASSIDHLAPGQMLNQPQHF. The chain combines TRBV19 with TRBJ1-5, with 7 nucleotides matching TRBD1. Germline loops: CDR1 LNHDA, CDR2 SQIVND (reference sequence). V trimming: 0 bases; J trimming: 3 bases; junction bases outside the gene matches: 17. The CDR3 runs 20 residues.

The chain links TRBV5-1 to TRBJ1-4; 7 positions agree with TRBD1. This CDR3 region has 15 residues. The trim removed 0 bases at V and 2 bases at J, leaving 1 base unmatched. The germline gives CDR1 SGHRS, CDR2 YFSETQ. Here the CDR3 DNA reads TGCGCCAGCAGCTTGGCGGGACAGACTAATGAAAAACTGTTTTTT. Amino acid sequence: CASSLAGQTNEKLFF. The full variable domain, with the rest looked up from reference TRBV5-1 and TRBJ1-4, is KAGVTQTPRYLIKTRGQQVTLSCSPISGHRSVSWYQQTPGQGLQFLFEYFSETQRNKGNFPGRFSGRQFSNSRSEMNVSTLELGDSALYLCASSLAGQTNEKLFFGSGTQLSVL.

J is TRBJ1-2 and V is TRBV2, with 8 positions matching TRBD1. The CDR3 length is 14 residues. After removal of 6 bases from V and 7 bases from J, the junction contained 10 bases not matched to a gene. Germline V gives CDR1 SNHLY, CDR2 FYNNEI. The CDR3 spells CASSGDRGLGGYTF. The CDR3 bases are TGTGCCAGCAGCGGCGACAGGGGATTGGGTGGCTACACCTTC.

This clone was detected once. Other DNA variants within this sample encode the same CDR3. CDR3 region: CASSPRTGGTDTQYF. The CDR3 DNA sequence: TGTGCCAGCTCACCACGCACCGGGGGCACAGATACGCAGTATTTT. This chain connects TRBV18 to TRBJ2-3; weak D call: TRBD2 (5 bases). Germline values: CDR1 KGHSH, CDR2 LQKENI. The germline V and J ends were trimmed by 1 base and 1 base, with 9 bases remaining between them. The CDR3 spans 15 residues.

The genes are TRBV30 and TRBJ2-5, with D possibly TRBD2 on 6 matching bases. The CDR3 extends over 13 amino acids. Germline lookup yields CDR1 GTSNPN and CDR2 SVGIG (reference sequence). V was trimmed by 0 bases and J by 4 bases, leaving 9 bases between them. The CDR3 sequence: CAWSVRRGETQYF. DNA for the CDR3: TGTGCCTGGAGTGTACGGAGGGGAGAGACCCAGTACTTC.

This rearrangement joins TRBV6-5 to TRBJ2-2, with D possibly matching TRBD1 (6 bases). Looked up from germline, CDR1 is MNHEY and CDR2 is SVGAGI. The CDR3 spans 13 residues. The V end lost 10 bases, the J end lost 6 bases, and 15 bases lay between the germline ends. The CDR3: CATQGLGPGELFF. DNA of the CDR3: TGTGCCACACAGGGTTTGGGTCCCGGGGAGCTGTTTTTT.